This T cell receptor (beta chain) was profiled in a study of beta chain features in type 1 diabetes. Study-wide findings and caveats: Across all four CD4+ subsets, people with type 1 diabetes showed modestly shorter TCRB CDR3s.

Trimming cost V 0 bases and J 7 bases; bases outside gene matches: 5. Germline-derived CDR1 and CDR2 are GTSNPN and SVGIG (reference sequence). The length of the CDR3 is 14 residues. This clone was observed a handful of times. Its antigen is currently unknown. Investigators reverse transcribed all isolated RNA, so they sequenced expressed TCRB transcripts. Produced via immunoSEQ multiplex PCR; TCRdb's table is partial and in-frame only. The sample shows hundreds of thousands of clones, roughly 13% of them seen only once. Source material: naive CD4+ T cells from blood. The rearrangement links TRBV30 to TRBJ1-4; 7 positions match TRBD1. This sequence originates from a young man with type 1 diabetes. CDR3 sequence reads: CAWSVQGGREKLFF. The CDR3 bases are TGTGCCTGGAGTGTACAAGGGGGCCGTGAAAAACTGTTTTTT.